These T cell receptor beta chains were read from a single sample in a study of T cell changes during pregnancy in multiple sclerosis. Profiled with immunoSEQ multiplex PCR; TCRdb holds only in-frame clones, not every one. The repertoire includes around 73,000 clones, approximately 92% of them detected once, and roughly 2.8% sits in the top ten. This specimen was peripheral blood, taken in the third trimester of pregnancy. These receptors were obtained from a female donor in good health, enrolled as a control in a pregnancy study. Both conserved end residues are part of each CDR3. Fields, in order: V gene, D gene, clone size, J gene, CDR3 DNA, CDR3 protein. D genes are given only for firm matches. Size values are once, few and many counts, or a class for expanded clones, and some rows have none.

V: TRBV28; D: TRBD2; size: .; J: TRBJ2-7; DNA: TGTGCCAGCGTGGGGGGGTCCTACGAGCAGTACTTC; CDR3: CASVGGSYEQYF
V: TRBV5-1; D: TRBD1; size: .; J: TRBJ1-1; DNA: TGCGCCAGCAGCTTAAACAGGGGTACTGAAGCTTTCTTT; CDR3: CASSLNRGTEAFF
V: TRBV11-3; D: .; size: .; J: TRBJ2-3; DNA: TGTGCCAGCAGCCCCAGCGGTCCCACAGATACGCAGTATTTT; CDR3: CASSPSGPTDTQYF
V: TRBV18; D: TRBD2; size: .; J: TRBJ2-1; DNA: TGTGCCAGCCTTACTAGCGGGAGTTCCAATGAGCAGTTCTTC; CDR3: CASLTSGSSNEQFF
V: TRBV18; D: .; size: .; J: TRBJ1-1; DNA: TGTGCCAGCTCACTCCGACATATTGAAGCTTTCTTT; CDR3: CASSLRHIEAFF
V: TRBV5-1; D: TRBD1; size: .; J: TRBJ2-7; DNA: TGCGCCAGCAGTCGGACAGGGGGCTCCTACGAGCAGTACTTC; CDR3: CASSRTGGSYEQYF
V: TRBV2; D: TRBD2; size: .; J: TRBJ2-7; DNA: TGTGCCAGCAGACCCTTTAGCGGGGCTGCCTCCTACGAGCAGTACTTC; CDR3: CASRPFSGAASYEQYF
V: TRBV6-6; D: .; size: .; J: TRBJ1-1; DNA: TGTGCCAGCACCCTCAACAGGGAGGGGAGGACTGAAGCTTTCTTT; CDR3: CASTLNREGRTEAFF
V: TRBV6-5; D: .; size: few; J: TRBJ1-6; DNA: TGTGCCAGCACCATGGGGGCCTCCTATAATTCACCCCTCCACTTT; CDR3: CASTMGASYNSPLHF
V: TRBV7-8; D: TRBD2; size: .; J: TRBJ2-7; DNA: TGTGCCAGCAGCCCGGGACTAGCGGGAGCTATCTACGAGCAGTACTTC; CDR3: CASSPGLAGAIYEQYF
V: TRBV6-6; D: .; size: .; J: TRBJ2-7; DNA: TGTGCCAGCAGTCCTGGAGCGGGTGTATACGAGCAGTACTTC; CDR3: CASSPGAGVYEQYF
V: TRBV18; D: TRBD1; size: .; J: TRBJ2-4; DNA: TGTGCCAGCTCACCAGTGGGACAGACAGTAGCCAAAAACATTCAGTACTTC; CDR3: CASSPVGQTVAKNIQYF
V: TRBV5-1; D: .; size: .; J: TRBJ1-1; DNA: TGCGCCAGCAGCTCCCGCGGGTCGGACACTGAAGCTTTCTTT; CDR3: CASSSRGSDTEAFF
V: TRBV25-1; D: .; size: .; J: TRBJ2-1; DNA: TGTGCCAGCAGTGAGGGAGGGGGGGACTCCAATGAGCAGTTCTTC; CDR3: CASSEGGGDSNEQFF
V: TRBV6-5; D: .; size: .; J: TRBJ1-1; DNA: TGTGCCAGCTCCCCCGGGGAAATGAACACTGAAGCTTTCTTT; CDR3: CASSPGEMNTEAFF
V: TRBV27; D: TRBD1; size: .; J: TRBJ1-5; DNA: TGTGCCAGCAGTTTAGGAGACAGGGGATATAGCAATCAGCCCCAGCATTTT; CDR3: CASSLGDRGYSNQPQHF
V: TRBV7-9; D: .; size: .; J: TRBJ2-7; DNA: TGTGCCAGCAGCTACTCCTGGACAGCCTACGAGCAGTACTTC; CDR3: CASSYSWTAYEQYF
V: TRBV19; D: TRBD1; size: .; J: TRBJ2-1; DNA: TGTGCCAGTAGTATTAGACAGGGATACAATGAGCAGTTCTTC; CDR3: CASSIRQGYNEQFF
V: TRBV9; D: .; size: once; J: TRBJ2-3; DNA: TGTGCCAGCAGTCCAGGTGGGGGGAGTCGCACAGATACGCAGTATTTT; CDR3: CASSPGGGSRTDTQYF
V: TRBV4-1; D: .; size: .; J: TRBJ2-5; DNA: TGCGCCAGCAGCCAAGATTCGCGGGAGACCCAGTACTTC; CDR3: CASSQDSRETQYF
V: TRBV30; D: TRBD2; size: .; J: TRBJ2-7; DNA: TGTGCCTGGAGTGGGGGACTAGCGGGAGAACACGAGCAGTACTTC; CDR3: CAWSGGLAGEHEQYF
V: TRBV7-2; D: TRBD2; size: .; J: TRBJ2-7; DNA: TGTGCCAGCAGCGTAGGCCGGGGAGCGGGGGGAGGTGGAGAGCAGTACTTC; CDR3: CASSVGRGAGGGGEQYF
V: TRBV19; D: .; size: .; J: TRBJ1-1; DNA: TGTGCCAGTACCATGGGGACAATGAACACTGAAGCTTTCTTT; CDR3: CASTMGTMNTEAFF
V: TRBV6-6; D: .; size: .; J: TRBJ2-5; DNA: TGTGCCAGCAGACTGGCAGGGGGGGAGACCCAGTACTTC; CDR3: CASRLAGGETQYF
V: TRBV7-9; D: .; size: .; J: TRBJ1-4; DNA: TGTGCCAGCAGCTTAGGGATTGCAGGGTTAGGAAAACTGTTTTTT; CDR3: CASSLGIAGLGKLFF
V: TRBV6-5; D: TRBD1; size: .; J: TRBJ1-2; DNA: TGTGCCAGCAGTTCCTCGACAGGGGTGGGTGGCTACACCTTC; CDR3: CASSSSTGVGGYTF
V: TRBV27; D: .; size: .; J: TRBJ2-1; DNA: TGTGCCAGCAGTACAGGTTACAATGAGCAGTTCTTC; CDR3: CASSTGYNEQFF
V: TRBV10-3; D: .; size: .; J: TRBJ1-3; DNA: TGTGCCATCAGCCAATCCAGGGGAAACTCTGGAAACACCATATATTTT; CDR3: CAISQSRGNSGNTIYF
V: TRBV28; D: TRBD1; size: .; J: TRBJ2-7; DNA: TGTGCCAGCAGTCCTCCGCACGGACAGGGGTCGGTAGGTCAGTACTTC; CDR3: CASSPPHGQGSVGQYF
V: TRBV30; D: .; size: once; J: TRBJ1-2; DNA: TGTGCCTGGAGGGCCAGCGGAGGGGCTGGCTACACCTTC; CDR3: CAWRASGGAGYTF
V: TRBV5-5; D: .; size: .; J: TRBJ2-7; DNA: TGTGCCAGCAGCTTGGAGAGCTCCTACGAGCAGTACTTC; CDR3: CASSLESSYEQYF
V: TRBV5-1; D: .; size: .; J: TRBJ1-5; DNA: TGCGCCAGCAGCTTCGGTCAGGGGCGAAGCAATCAGCCCCAGCATTTT; CDR3: CASSFGQGRSNQPQHF
V: TRBV4-1; D: .; size: .; J: TRBJ1-1; DNA: TGCGCCAGCAGCCAAGAACAGTACACAGGTGAAGCTTTCTTT; CDR3: CASSQEQYTGEAFF